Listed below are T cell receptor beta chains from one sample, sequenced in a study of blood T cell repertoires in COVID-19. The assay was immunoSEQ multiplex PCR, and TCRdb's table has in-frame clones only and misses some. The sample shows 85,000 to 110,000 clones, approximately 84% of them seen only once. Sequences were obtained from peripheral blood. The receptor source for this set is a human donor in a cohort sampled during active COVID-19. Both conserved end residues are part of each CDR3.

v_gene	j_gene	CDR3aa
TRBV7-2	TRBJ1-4	CASSLDWVGLYPTNEKLFF
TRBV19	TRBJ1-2	CASSISYRVSGYTF
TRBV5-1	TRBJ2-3	CASSGPPGLAGGGTDTQYF
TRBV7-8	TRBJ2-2	CASSLAGTGYTGELFF
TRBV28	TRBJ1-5	CASGQGINQPQHF
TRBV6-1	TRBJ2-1	CASSEVSGISHEQFF
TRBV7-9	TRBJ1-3	CASSLATGPLLSGNTIYF
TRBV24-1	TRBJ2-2	CATQPPQGNTGELFF
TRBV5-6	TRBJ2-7	CASSLISLSSYEQYF
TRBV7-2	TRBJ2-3	CASSSDTHEDTQYF
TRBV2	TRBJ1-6	CASSEMSQGYNSPLHF
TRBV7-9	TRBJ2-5	CASSSGQGLGETQYF
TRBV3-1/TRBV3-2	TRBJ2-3	CASSWRGGGADTQYF
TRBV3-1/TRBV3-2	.	CASSYGTSGSYEQYF
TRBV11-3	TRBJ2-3	CASSLEAGTDTQYF
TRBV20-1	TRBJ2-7	CSASPGMEGYEQYF
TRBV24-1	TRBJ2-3	CATSEGQGRTDTQYF
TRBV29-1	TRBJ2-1	CSVWWRGSSYNEQFF
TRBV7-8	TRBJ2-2	CASSLRTSGRASRTGELFF
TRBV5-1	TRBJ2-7	CASSSQVYEQYF
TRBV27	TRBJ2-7	CASSFPGGRQYF
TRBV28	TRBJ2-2	CASSLNSGRALNTGELFF
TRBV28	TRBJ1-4	CASSLALDSSNEKLFF
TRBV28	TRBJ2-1	CASSLEAVKYNEQFF
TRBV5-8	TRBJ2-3	CASSRGQSSTDTQYF
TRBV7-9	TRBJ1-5	CASSLGGVANQPQHF
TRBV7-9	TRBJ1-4	CASSLVSLGGANEKLFF
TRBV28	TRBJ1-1	CASRNRGMNTEAFF
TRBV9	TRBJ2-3	CASSTGTSVVDTQYF